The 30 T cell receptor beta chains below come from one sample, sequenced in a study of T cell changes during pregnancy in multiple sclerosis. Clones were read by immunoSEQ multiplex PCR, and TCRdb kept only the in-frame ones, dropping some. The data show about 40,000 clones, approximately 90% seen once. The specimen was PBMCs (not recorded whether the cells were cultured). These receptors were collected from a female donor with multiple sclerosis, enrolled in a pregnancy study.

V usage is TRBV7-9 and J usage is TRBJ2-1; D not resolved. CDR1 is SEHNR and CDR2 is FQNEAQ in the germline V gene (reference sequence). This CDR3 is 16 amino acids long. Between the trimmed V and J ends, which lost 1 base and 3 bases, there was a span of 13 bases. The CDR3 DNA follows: TGTGCCAGCAGCTTAGGGACCCATACACGCTACAATGAGCAGTTCTTC. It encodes CASSLGTHTRYNEQFF. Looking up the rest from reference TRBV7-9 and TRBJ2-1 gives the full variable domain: DTGVSQNPRHKITKRGQNVTFRCDPISEHNRLYWYRQTLGQGPEFLTYFQNEAQLEKSRLLSDRFSAERPKGSFSTLEIQRTEQGDSAMYLCASSLGTHTRYNEQFFGPGTRLTVL.

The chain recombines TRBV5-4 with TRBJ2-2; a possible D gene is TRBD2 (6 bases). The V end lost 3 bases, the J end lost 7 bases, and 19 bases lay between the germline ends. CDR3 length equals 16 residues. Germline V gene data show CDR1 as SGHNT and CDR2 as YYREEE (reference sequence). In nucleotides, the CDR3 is TGTGCCAGCAGCTCGAATCAAAACGGACTATACGGGGAGCTGTTTTTT. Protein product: CASSSNQNGLYGELFF.

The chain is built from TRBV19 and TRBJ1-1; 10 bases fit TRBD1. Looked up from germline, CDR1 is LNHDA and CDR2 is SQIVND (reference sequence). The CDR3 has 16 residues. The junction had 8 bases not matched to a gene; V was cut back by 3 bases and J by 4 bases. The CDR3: CASSIPPGQGSTEAFF. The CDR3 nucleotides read TGTGCCAGTAGTATCCCTCCGGGACAGGGGTCCACTGAAGCTTTCTTT.

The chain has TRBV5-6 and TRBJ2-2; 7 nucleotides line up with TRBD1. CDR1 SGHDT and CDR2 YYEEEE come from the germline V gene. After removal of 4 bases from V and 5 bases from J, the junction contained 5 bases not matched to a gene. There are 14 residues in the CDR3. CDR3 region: CASSTSQGTGELFF. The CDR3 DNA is TGTGCCAGCAGCACTTCACAGGGGACCGGGGAGCTGTTTTTT.

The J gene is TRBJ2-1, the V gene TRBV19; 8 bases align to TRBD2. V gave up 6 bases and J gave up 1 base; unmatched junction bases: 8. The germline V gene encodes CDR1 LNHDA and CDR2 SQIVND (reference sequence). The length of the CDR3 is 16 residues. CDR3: CASSNLAGSSYNEQFF. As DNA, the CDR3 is TGTGCCAGTAGCAATTTAGCGGGGTCTTCCTACAATGAGCAGTTCTTC.

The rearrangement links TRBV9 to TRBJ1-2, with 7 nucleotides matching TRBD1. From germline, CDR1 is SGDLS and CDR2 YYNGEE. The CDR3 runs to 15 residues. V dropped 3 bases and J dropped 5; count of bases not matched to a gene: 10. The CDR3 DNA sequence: TGTGCCAGCAGCGGAACAGGGGCGAGTGGGTATGGCTACACCTTC. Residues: CASSGTGASGYGYTF.

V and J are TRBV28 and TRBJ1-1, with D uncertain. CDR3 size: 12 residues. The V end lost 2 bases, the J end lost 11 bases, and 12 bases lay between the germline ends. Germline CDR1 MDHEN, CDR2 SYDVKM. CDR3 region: CASSLHPFGAFF. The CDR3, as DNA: TGTGCCAGCAGTTTACACCCCTTTGGGGCTTTCTTT.

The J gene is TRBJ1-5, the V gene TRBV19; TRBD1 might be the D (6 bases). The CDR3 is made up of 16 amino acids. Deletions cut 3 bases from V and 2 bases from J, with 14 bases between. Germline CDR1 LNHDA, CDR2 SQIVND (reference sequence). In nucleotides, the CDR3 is TGTGCCAGTAGTATCGGGGGCCAGGTAGGCAATCAGCCCCAGCATTTT. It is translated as CASSIGGQVGNQPQHF.

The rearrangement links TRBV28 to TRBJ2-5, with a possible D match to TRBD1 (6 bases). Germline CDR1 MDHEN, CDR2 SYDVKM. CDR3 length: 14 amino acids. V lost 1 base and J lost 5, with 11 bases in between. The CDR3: CASSLSGARETQYF. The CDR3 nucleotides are TGTGCCAGCAGTTTATCAGGGGCTAGGGAGACCCAGTACTTC.

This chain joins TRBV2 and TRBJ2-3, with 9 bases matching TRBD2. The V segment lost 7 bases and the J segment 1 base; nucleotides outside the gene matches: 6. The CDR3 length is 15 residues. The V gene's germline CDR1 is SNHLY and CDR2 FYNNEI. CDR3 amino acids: CASNGWTSGTDTQYF. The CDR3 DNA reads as TGTGCCAGCAACGGGTGGACTAGCGGCACAGATACGCAGTATTTT.

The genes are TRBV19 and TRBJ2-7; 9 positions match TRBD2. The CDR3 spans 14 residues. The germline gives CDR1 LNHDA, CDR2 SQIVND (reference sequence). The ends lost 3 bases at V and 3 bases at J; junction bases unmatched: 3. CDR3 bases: TGTGCCAGTAGTATCCTAGCGGGGAACTACGAGCAGTACTTC. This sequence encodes CASSILAGNYEQYF. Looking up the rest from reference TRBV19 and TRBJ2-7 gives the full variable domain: DGGITQSPKYLFRKEGQNVTLSCEQNLNHDAMYWYRQDPGQGLRLIYYSQIVNDFQKGDIAEGYSVSREKKESFPLTVTSAQKNPTAFYLCASSILAGNYEQYFGPGTRLTVT.

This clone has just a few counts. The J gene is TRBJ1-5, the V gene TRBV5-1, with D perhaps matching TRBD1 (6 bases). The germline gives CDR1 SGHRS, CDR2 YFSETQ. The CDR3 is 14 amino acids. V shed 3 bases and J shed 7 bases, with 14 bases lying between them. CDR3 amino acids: CASSSAQGGQPQHF. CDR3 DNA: TGCGCCAGCAGCTCCGCACAGGGTGGACAGCCCCAGCATTTT.

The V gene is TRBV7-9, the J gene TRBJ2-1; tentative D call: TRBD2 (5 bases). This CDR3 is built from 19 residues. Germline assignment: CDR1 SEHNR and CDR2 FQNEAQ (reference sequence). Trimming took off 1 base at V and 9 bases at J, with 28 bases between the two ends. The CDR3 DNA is TGTGCCAGCAGCTTAGAGTCCACCGGACCAACTAGGGTCTTCAGTGAGCAGTTCTTC. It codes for CASSLESTGPTRVFSEQFF.

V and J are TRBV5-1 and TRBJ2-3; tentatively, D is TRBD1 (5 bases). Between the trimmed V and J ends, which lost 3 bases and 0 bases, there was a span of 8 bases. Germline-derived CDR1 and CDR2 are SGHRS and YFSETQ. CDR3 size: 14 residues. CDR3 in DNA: TGCGCCAGCAGCTGGACATCTAGCACAGATACGCAGTATTTT. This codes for CASSWTSSTDTQYF.

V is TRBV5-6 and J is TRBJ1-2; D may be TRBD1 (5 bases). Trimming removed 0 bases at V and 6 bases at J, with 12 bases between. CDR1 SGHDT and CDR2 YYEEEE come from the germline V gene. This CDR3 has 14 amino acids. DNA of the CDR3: TGTGCCAGCAGCTTGGGGCAGGGAGTGCATGGCTACACCTTC. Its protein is CASSLGQGVHGYTF.

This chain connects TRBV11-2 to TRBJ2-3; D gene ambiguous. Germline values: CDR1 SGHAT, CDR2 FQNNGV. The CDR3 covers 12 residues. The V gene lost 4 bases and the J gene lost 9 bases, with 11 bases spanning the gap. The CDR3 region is CASSYDTWTQYF. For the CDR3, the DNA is TGTGCCAGCAGCTACGACACCTGGACGCAGTATTTT.

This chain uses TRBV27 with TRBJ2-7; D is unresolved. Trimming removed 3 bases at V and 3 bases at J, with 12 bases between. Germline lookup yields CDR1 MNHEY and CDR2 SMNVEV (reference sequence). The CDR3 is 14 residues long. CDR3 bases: TGTGCCAGCAGTTTTATCCCCATGGTCTACGAGCAGTACTTC. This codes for CASSFIPMVYEQYF.

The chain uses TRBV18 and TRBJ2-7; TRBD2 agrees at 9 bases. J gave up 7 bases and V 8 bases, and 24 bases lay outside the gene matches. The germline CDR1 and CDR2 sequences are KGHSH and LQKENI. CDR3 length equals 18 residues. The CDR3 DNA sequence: TGTGCCAGCGTCTCAGGTTTATCCGGGACTAGCTTAGGAGGTGAGCAGTACTTC. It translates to CASVSGLSGTSLGGEQYF.

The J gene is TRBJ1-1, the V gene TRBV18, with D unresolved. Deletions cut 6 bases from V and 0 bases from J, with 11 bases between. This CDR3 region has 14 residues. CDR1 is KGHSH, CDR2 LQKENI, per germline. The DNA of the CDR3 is TGTGCCAGCTCGCTACAGTACATGAACACTGAAGCTTTCTTT. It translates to CASSLQYMNTEAFF. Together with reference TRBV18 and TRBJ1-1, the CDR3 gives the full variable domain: NAGVMQNPRHLVRRRGQEARLRCSPMKGHSHVYWYRQLPEEGLKFMVYLQKENIIDESGMPKERFSAEFPKEGPSILRIQQVVRGDSAAYFCASSLQYMNTEAFFGQGTRLTVV.

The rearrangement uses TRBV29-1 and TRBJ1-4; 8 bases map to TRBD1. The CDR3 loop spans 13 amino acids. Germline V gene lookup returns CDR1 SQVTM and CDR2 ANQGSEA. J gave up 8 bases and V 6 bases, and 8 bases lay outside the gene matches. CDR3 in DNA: TGCAGCGTGGAGACAGGGGCAGGGGAAAAACTGTTTTTT. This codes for CSVETGAGEKLFF.

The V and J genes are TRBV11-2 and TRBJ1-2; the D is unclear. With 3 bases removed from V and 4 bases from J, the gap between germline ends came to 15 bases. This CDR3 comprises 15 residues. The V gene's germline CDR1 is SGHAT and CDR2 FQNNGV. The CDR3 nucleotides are TGTGCCAGCAGCTTGTTTCCCGACGCCGGCTATGGCTACACCTTC. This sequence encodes CASSLFPDAGYGYTF.

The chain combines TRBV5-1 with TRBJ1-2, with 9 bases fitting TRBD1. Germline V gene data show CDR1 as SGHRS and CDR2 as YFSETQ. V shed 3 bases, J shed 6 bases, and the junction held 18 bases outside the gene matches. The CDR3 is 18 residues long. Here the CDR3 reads CASSYSRDRVSGSDGYTF. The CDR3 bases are TGCGCCAGCAGCTATTCACGGGACAGGGTCTCGGGTTCGGATGGCTACACCTTC.

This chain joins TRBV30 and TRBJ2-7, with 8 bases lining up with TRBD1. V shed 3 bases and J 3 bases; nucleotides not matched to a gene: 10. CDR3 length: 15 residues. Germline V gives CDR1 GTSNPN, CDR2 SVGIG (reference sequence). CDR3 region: CAWRRPGTGGYEQYF. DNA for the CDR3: TGTGCCTGGAGAAGACCCGGGACAGGAGGCTACGAGCAGTACTTC. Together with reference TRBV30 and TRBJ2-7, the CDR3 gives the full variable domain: SQTIHQWPATLVQPVGSPLSLECTVEGTSNPNLYWYRQAAGRGLQLLFYSVGIGQISSEVPQNLSASRPQDRQFILSSKKLLLSDSGFYLCAWRRPGTGGYEQYFGPGTRLTVT.

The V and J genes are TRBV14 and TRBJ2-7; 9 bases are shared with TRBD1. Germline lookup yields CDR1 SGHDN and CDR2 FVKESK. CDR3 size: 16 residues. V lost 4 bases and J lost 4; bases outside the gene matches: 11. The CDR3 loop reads CASSRWDRESRYEQYF. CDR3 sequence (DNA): TGTGCCAGCAGCCGATGGGACAGGGAAAGCAGGTACGAGCAGTACTTC.

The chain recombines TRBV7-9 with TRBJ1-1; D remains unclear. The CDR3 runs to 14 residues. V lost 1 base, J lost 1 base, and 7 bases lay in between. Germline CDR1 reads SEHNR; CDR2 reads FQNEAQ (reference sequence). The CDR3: CASSLGGENTEAFF. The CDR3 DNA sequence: TGTGCCAGCAGCTTAGGGGGTGAGAACACTGAAGCTTTCTTT.

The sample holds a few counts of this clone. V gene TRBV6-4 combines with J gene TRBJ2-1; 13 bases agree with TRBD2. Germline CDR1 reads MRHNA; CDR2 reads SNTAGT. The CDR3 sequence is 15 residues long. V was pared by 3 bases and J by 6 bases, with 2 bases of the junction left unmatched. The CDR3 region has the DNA TGTGCCAGCAGTGAACTAGCGGGAGGGCCCAATGAGCAGTTCTTC. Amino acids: CASSELAGGPNEQFF.

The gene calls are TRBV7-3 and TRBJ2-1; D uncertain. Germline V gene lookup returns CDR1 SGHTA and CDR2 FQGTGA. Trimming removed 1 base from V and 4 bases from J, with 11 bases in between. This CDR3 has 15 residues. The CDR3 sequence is CASSLRYGGYNEQFF. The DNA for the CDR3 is TGTGCCAGCAGCTTAAGATACGGTGGGTACAATGAGCAGTTCTTC.

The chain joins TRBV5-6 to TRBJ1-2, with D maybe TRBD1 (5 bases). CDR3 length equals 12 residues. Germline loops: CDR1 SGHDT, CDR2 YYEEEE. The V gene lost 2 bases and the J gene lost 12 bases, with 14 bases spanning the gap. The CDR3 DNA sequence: TGTGCCAGCAGCTTTCGAGGGGCCGCCAACACCTTC. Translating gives CASSFRGAANTF.

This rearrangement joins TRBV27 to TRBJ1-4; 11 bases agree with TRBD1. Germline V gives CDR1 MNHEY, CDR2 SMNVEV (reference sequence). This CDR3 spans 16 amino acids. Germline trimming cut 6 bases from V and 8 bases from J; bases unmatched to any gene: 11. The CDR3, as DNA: TGTGCCAGCAGGGGGGGGACAGGGGGGAATCGGGAAAAACTGTTTTTT. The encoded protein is CASRGGTGGNREKLFF.

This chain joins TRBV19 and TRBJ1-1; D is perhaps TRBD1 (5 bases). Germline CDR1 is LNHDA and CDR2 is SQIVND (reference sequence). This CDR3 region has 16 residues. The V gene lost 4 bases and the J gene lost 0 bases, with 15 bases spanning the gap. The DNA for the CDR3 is TGTGCCAGTAGTAGTAGAGAAAGGGGATTGAACACTGAAGCTTTCTTT. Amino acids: CASSSRERGLNTEAFF. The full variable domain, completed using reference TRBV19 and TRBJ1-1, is DGGITQSPKYLFRKEGQNVTLSCEQNLNHDAMYWYRQDPGQGLRLIYYSQIVNDFQKGDIAEGYSVSREKKESFPLTVTSAQKNPTAFYLCASSSRERGLNTEAFFGQGTRLTVV.